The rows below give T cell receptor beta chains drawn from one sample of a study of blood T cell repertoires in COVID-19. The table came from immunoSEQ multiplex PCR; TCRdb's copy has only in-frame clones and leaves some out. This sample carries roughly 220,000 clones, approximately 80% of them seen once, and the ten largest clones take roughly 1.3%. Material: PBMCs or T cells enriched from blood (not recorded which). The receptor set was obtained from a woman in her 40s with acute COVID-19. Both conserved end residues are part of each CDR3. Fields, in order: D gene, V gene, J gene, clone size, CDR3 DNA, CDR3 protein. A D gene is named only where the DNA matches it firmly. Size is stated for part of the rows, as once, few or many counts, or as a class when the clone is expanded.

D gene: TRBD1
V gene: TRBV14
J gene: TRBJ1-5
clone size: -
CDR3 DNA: TGTGCCAGCAGCCAACAAAAGAGCTTCCCCAGGGCTGGGACAGCCCAGCATTTT
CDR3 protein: CASSQQKSFPRAGTAQHF

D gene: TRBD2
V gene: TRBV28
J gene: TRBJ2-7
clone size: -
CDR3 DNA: TGTGCCAGCAGTTCTAGCGGACTAGCAGACTACGAGCAGTACTTC
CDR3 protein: CASSSSGLADYEQYF

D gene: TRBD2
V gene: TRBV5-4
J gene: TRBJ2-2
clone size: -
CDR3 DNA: TGTGCCAGCACGGGAGGAGCGGGGGAAGCGAACACCGGGGAGCTGTTTTTT
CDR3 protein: CASTGGAGEANTGELFF

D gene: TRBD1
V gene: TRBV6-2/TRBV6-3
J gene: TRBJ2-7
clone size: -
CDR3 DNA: TGTGCCAGCCGCCGACAGGGAATAGACGAGCAGTACTTC
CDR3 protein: CASRRQGIDEQYF

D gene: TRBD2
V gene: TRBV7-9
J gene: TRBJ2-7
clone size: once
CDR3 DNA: TGTGCCAGCAGCTACCGGGGTAGCGGGGATTACGAGCAGTACTTC
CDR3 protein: CASSYRGSGDYEQYF

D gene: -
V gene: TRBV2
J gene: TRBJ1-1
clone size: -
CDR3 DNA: TGTGCCAGCAGTGAACCGCAGGGGTTGTCAAGGAACACTGAAGCTTTCTTT
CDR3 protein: CASSEPQGLSRNTEAFF

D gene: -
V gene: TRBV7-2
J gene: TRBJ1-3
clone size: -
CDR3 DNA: TGTGCCAGCAGCTTATGGGGCCACTCTGGAAACACCATATATTTT
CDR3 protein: CASSLWGHSGNTIYF

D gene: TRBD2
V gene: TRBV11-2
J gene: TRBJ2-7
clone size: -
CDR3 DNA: TGTGCCAGCAGCCCGATAGCAGCGGGAGTATACGAGCAGTACTTC
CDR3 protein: CASSPIAAGVYEQYF

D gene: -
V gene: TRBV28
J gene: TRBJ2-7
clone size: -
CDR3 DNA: TGTGCCAGCACTACCCCTCCCAGGGGGGCCTACGAGCAGTACTTC
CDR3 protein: CASTTPPRGAYEQYF

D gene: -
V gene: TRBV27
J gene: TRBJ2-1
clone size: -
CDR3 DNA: TGTGCCAGCAGTTCCACACCCAGGGATGAGCAGTTCTTC
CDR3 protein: CASSSTPRDEQFF

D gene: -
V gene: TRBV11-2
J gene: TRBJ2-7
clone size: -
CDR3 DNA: TGTGCCAGCAGCTTACAGAGCGGACCATACTACGAGCAGTACTTC
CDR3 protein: CASSLQSGPYYEQYF

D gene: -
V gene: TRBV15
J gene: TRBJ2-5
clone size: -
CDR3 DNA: TGTGCCACCAGCATAGACAGACAAGAGACCCAGTACTTC
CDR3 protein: CATSIDRQETQYF

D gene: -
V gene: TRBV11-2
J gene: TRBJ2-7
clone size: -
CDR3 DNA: TGTGCCAGCCGATCCCAGGGTAGGTCCTACGAGCAGTACTTC
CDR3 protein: CASRSQGRSYEQYF

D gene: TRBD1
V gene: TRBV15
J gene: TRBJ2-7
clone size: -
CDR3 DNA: TGTGCCACCAGCAGAGGGGGCCGGGGACAGGAATACGAGCAGTACTTC
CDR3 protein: CATSRGGRGQEYEQYF

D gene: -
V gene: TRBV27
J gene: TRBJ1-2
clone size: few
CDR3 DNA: TGTGCCAGCAGTTATAGGGAGAACTATGGCTACACCTTC
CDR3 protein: CASSYRENYGYTF

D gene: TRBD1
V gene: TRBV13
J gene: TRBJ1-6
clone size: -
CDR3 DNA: TGTGCCAGCAGTTTCAGCAGGGGGAATTCACCCCTCCACTTT
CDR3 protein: CASSFSRGNSPLHF

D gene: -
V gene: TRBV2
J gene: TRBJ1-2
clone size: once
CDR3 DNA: TGTGCCAGCAGTGAGCAGGGAGGGGACTATGGCTACACCTTC
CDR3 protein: CASSEQGGDYGYTF